The sequence of this T cell receptor beta chain was determined in a study of neurological immune-mediated disorders. Study details: Multiple sclerosis patients numbered around 34, of whom about 31 were relapsing-remitting and 3 secondary progressive.

Findings of the study overall: It was HTLV-1-associated myelopathy that showed the most TCR clonal expansion, while multiple sclerosis showed the least, falling below healthy controls.

This clonotype was found many times. The antigen is not known. 5'RACE generated cDNA with 10-nucleotide random UMIs. TCRdb analysed the 5' RACE reads with MiXCR anew, one entry per CDR3 protein. The sample has about 95,000 distinct CDR3 sequences; around 3.3% are singletons. The CDR3 extends over 15 amino acids. V was pared by 2 bases and J by 4 bases, with 11 bases between. The germline gives CDR1 KGHSH, CDR2 LQKENI. The sample was PBMCs. This clonotype was obtained from a woman under 30 with multiple sclerosis. The chain uses TRBV18 and TRBJ1-4; the D gene is possibly TRBD1 (6 bases). CDR3 DNA sequence: TGTGCCAGCTCACCAATGACAGGCCTTAATGAAAAACTGTTTTTT. This codes for CASSPMTGLNEKLFF.